What follows describes a single T cell receptor (beta chain). Its target is unknown. This CDR3 comprises 19 residues. V was pared by 4 bases and J by 0 bases, with 22 bases between. CDR1 SGHAT and CDR2 FQNNGV come from the germline V gene. This entry belongs to a study of shared clonotypes between healthy human individuals. CD45RA+ naive and CD45RA-negative memory subsets were separated from CD4+ cells. The study, taken as a whole, reports: Memory subsets generally showed smaller estimated richness than naive subsets did.

Profiling relied on immunoSEQ multiplex PCR, and the TCRdb table lists in-frame clones only, not all of them. Of about 2 million clones in the sample, over 85% were seen once. The chain joins TRBV11-2 to TRBJ1-5; no reliable D call. The sequence was obtained from a man aged 18-30 years in good health. The sequenced sample was naive CD4+ T cells sorted from blood. As to subset: CD45RA+ positively selected. The CDR3 sequence: CASSYPSEDTPYSNQPQHF. The CDR3 DNA reads TGTGCCAGCAGCTATCCCTCCGAAGACACCCCCTATAGCAATCAGCCCCAGCATTTT.